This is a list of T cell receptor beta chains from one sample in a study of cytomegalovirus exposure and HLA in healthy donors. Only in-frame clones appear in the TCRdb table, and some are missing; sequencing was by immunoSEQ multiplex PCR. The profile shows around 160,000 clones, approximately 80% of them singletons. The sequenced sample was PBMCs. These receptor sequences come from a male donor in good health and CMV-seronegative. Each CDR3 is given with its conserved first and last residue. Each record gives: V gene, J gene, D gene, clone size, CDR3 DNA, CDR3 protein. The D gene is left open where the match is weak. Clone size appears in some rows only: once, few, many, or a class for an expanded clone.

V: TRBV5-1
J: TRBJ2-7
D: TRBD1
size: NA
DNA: TGCGCCAGCAGCCGTTTAGGGACAGCGTCCTACGAGCAGTACTTC
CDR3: CASSRLGTASYEQYF

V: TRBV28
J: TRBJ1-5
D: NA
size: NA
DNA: TGTGCCAGCAGGGACCGGCGGGGCAGCAATCAGCCCCAGCATTTT
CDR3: CASRDRRGSNQPQHF

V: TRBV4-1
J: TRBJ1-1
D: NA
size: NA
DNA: TGCGCCAGCAGCCAAGATGGGCCACCGCCGAACACTGAAGCTTTCTTT
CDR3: CASSQDGPPPNTEAFF

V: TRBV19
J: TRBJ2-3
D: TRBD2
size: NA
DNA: TGTGCCAGTAGTATTGACAGCGGGAGTGGGACAGATACGCAGTATTTT
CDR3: CASSIDSGSGTDTQYF

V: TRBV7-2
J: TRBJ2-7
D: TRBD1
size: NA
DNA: TGTGCCAGCAGCTTTCAACAGGGGGCATCATACGAGCAGTACTTC
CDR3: CASSFQQGASYEQYF

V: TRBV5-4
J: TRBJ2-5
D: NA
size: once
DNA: TGTGCCAGCAGCTTGGGAGCGGCCCTCGGCAGAGAGACCCAGTACTTC
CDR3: CASSLGAALGRETQYF

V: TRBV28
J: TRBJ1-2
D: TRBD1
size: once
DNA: TGTGCCAGCAGCCCGGGACAGAGATATGGCTACACCTTC
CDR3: CASSPGQRYGYTF

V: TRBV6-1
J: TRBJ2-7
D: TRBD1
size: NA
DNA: TGTGCCAGCTGTCAGGGGGCGCGCTACGAGCAGTACTTC
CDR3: CASCQGARYEQYF

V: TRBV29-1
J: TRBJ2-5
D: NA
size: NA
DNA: TGCAGCGTTCGGGCGGGGGAGACCCAGTACTTC
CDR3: CSVRAGETQYF

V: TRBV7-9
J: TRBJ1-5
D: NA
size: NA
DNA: TGTGCCAGCAGCCCGAACGGTGATCAGCCCCAGCATTTT
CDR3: CASSPNGDQPQHF

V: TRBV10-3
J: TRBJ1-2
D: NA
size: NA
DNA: TGTGCCATCAGTGAGGAGGGCGCGAACTATGGCTACACCTTC
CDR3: CAISEEGANYGYTF

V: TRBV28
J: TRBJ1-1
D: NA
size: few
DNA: TGTGCCAGCAGTTTACCTTCCCCAGCTGAAGCTTTCTTT
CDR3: CASSLPSPAEAFF

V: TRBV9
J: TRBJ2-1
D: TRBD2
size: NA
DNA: TGTGCCAGCAGCCCCCATAGCGGGAGGTCCCTAAAGGAGCAGTTCTTC
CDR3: CASSPHSGRSLKEQFF

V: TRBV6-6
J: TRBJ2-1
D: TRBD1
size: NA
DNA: TGTGCCAGCAGTTACACCAGACAGGGATCCTACAATGAGCAGTTCTTC
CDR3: CASSYTRQGSYNEQFF

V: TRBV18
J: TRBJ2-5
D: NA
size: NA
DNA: TGTGCCAGCTCATCTCGACAGGAAAGGGAGACCCAGTACTTC
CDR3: CASSSRQERETQYF

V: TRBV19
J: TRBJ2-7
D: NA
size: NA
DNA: TGTGCCAGTAGTATAGCCGGGACAAGTTTATACGAGCAGTACTTC
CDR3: CASSIAGTSLYEQYF

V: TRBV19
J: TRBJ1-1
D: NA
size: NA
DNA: TGTGCCAGTAGTGAGGAGGGGTGGTGGGGAGTTGCTTTCTTT
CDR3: CASSEEGWWGVAFF

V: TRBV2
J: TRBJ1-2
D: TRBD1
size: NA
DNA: TGTGCCAGCAGTGTGGGGACAGGTGGCTACACCTTC
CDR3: CASSVGTGGYTF

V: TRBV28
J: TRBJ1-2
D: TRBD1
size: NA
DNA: TGTGCCAGCAGTTCCTCTCAGGGGGCGCATGGCTACACCTTC
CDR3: CASSSSQGAHGYTF

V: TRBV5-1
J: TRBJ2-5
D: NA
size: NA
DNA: TGCGCCGGGTCGGAGGGCTTGAACCAAGAGACCCAGTACTTC
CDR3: CAGSEGLNQETQYF

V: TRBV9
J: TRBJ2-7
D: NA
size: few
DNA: TGTGCCAGCAGCTACGATGGCGGAAGGCAGTACTTC
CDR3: CASSYDGGRQYF

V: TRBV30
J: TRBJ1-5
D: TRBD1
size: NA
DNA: TGTGCCTGGAGCCAACAGGGGGCGAATCAGCCCCAGCATTTT
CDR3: CAWSQQGANQPQHF

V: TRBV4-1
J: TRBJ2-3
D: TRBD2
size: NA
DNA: TGCGCCAGCAGCCAAGTGTCTAGCGGGAGTATAGATACGCAGTATTTT
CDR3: CASSQVSSGSIDTQYF

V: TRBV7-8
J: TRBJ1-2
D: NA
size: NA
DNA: TGTGCCAGCAGCTTAGACAGTGACAGCTATGGCTACACCTTC
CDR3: CASSLDSDSYGYTF

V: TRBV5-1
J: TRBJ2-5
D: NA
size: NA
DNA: TGCGCCAGCAGCTTGTCGAGGGTAGGAGAGACCCAGTACTTC
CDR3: CASSLSRVGETQYF

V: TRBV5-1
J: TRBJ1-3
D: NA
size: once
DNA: TGCGCCAGCAGCGACCCGGGGGGTGACACCATATATTTT
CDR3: CASSDPGGDTIYF